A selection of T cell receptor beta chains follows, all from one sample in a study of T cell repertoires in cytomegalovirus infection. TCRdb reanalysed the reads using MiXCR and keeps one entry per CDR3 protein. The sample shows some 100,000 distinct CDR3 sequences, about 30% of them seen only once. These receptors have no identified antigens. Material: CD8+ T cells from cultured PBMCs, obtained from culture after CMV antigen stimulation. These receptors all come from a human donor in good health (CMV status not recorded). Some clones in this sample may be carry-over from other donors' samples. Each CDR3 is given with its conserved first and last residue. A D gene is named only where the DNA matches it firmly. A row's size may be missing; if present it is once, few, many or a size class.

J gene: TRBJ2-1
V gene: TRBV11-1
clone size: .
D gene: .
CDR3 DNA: TGTGCCAGCAGCCCCTACCCGATAGTAAGCTCCTACAATGAGCAGTTCTTC
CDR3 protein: CASSPYPIVSSYNEQFF

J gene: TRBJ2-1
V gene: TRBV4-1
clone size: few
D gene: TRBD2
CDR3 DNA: TGCGCCAGCAGCCACACTAGCGGGGGTATGGGCGATGAGCAGTTCTTC
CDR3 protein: CASSHTSGGMGDEQFF

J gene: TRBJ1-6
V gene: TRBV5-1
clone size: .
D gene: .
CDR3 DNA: TGCGCCAGCAGCTTGGGTGAAGAAGAAGTCGGTTCACCCCTCCACTTT
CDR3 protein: CASSLGEEEVGSPLHF

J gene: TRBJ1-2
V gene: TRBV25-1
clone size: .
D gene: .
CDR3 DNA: TGTGCCAGCAGTGATCCCACAAGATATGGCTACACCTTC
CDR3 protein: CASSDPTRYGYTF

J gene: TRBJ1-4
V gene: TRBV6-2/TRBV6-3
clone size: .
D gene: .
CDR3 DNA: TGTGCCAGCAGGGAGGGGCCAACTAATGAAAAACTGTTTTTT
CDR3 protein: CASREGPTNEKLFF

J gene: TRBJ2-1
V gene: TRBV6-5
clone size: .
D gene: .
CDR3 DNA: TGTGCCAGCAGTTACTCGGCGGGACAGTTTTACAATGAGCAGTTCTTC
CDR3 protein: CASSYSAGQFYNEQFF

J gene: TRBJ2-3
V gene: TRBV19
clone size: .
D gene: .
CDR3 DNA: TGTGCCAGTATGATTGCAGACGGGGCAGATACGCAGTATTTT
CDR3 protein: CASMIADGADTQYF

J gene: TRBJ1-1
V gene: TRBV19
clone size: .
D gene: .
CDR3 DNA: TGTGCCAGTAGTATCCCCACTGAAGCTTTCTTT
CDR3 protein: CASSIPTEAFF

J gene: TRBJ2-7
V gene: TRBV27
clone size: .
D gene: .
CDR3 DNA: TGTGCCAGCAGTTTAACCGGGGTGTGGTACGAGCAGTACTTC
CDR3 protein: CASSLTGVWYEQYF

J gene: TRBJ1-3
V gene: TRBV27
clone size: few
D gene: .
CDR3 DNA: TGTGCCAGCAGTTTACGGGCAGGTGGAAACACCATATATTTT
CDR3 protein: CASSLRAGGNTIYF

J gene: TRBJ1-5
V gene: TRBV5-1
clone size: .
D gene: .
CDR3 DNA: TGCGCCAGCAGCTTGGGTTGGGGGGTAGGTCAGCCCCAGCATTTT
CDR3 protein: CASSLGWGVGQPQHF

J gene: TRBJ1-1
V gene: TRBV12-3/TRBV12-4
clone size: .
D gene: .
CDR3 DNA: TGTGCCAGCAGTTTTATTGGCAGTGAAGCTTTCTTT
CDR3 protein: CASSFIGSEAFF

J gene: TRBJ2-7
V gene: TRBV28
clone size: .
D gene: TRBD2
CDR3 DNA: TGTGCCGGCAGCTACGGGACTAGTTCATCCTACGAGCAGTACTTC
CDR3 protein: CAGSYGTSSSYEQYF

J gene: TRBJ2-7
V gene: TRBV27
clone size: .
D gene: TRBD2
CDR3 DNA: TGTGCCAGCAGCCCAGGGACTAGATTCGGCGAGCAGTACTTC
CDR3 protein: CASSPGTRFGEQYF

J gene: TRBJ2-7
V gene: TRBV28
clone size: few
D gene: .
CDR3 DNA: TGTGCCAGCAGTTTCGACAGGCGCTTTAGCTCCTACGAGCAGTACTTC
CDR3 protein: CASSFDRRFSSYEQYF

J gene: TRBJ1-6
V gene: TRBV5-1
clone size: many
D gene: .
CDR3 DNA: TGCGCCAGCAGCTGGACGGGACTGAATAATTCACCCCTCCACTTT
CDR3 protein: CASSWTGLNNSPLHF

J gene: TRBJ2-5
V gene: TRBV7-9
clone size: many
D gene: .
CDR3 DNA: TGTGCCAGCAGCTCCCCATTGGGGGAGTTAGAGACCCAGTACTTC
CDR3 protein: CASSSPLGELETQYF

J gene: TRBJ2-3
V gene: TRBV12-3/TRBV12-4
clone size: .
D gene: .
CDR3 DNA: TGTGCCAGCATCTTAAAGCAGGGCCTTTACGCCGAGGAGACGCAGTATTTT
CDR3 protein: CASILKQGLYAEETQYF

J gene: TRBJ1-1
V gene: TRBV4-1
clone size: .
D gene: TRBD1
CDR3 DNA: TGCGCCAGCAGCCAGGCCGGGACAGGGGTTTCTGAAGCTTTCTTT
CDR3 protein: CASSQAGTGVSEAFF

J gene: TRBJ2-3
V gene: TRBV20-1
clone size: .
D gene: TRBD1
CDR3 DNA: TGCAGTGCTAGCCCCGGGACAGCCACAGATACGCAGTATTTT
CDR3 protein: CSASPGTATDTQYF